The clone carrying this T cell receptor beta chain occurred many times. Its antigen is not identified. CDR1 is LGHDT, CDR2 YNNKEL, per germline (reference sequence). The CDR3 extends over 15 amino acids. Trimming removed 4 bases from V and 4 bases from J, with 14 bases in between. This specimen belongs to a study of early T cells in non-severe SARS-CoV-2 infection. General study findings and limits: VDJdb matching, biased toward anti-spike CD8 responses, missed private and CD4 specificities.

Individual cDNA molecules were tagged with unique molecular identifiers, the study reported. TCRdb reprocessed the 5' RACE reads via MiXCR and lists one record per CDR3 protein. Among 55,000 to 75,000 distinct CDR3 sequences listed, 6.5% to 8.5% were seen once. This chain links TRBV3-1 with TRBJ2-1; the D call may be TRBD1 or TRBD2 (5 bases each). The receptor was derived from an adult who was a healthcare worker with PCR-confirmed SARS-CoV-2 infection or an uninfected control (not recorded which). Material for sequencing was whole blood. The CDR3 DNA follows: TGTGCCAGCAGCCCAGGACTTCAGGGATACAATGAGCAGTTCTTC. It is translated as CASSPGLQGYNEQFF.